The 14 T cell receptor beta chains below were found in one sample sequenced in a study of brain T cells in children with intractable seizures. Sequencing was performed with immunoSEQ multiplex PCR; in TCRdb, only in-frame clones are kept and a portion is missing. The data hold 340,000 or so clones, with nearly 95% observed a single time. Time point meaning: blood from clinic visit 5 months post-surgery; TSC patient then seizure free. The sample was peripheral blood, taken roughly 5 months after surgery. The receptors derive from a boy under two years old with tuberous sclerosis and intractable seizures.

The V call is TRBV7-9, the J call TRBJ1-1; TRBD1 matches 9 bases. The CDR3 has 14 residues. J gave up 5 bases and V 2 bases, and 3 bases lay outside the gene matches. The germline V gene has CDR1 SEHNR and CDR2 FQNEAQ (reference sequence). CDR3 sequence reads: CASSLSGQGTEAFF. DNA for the CDR3: TGTGCCAGCAGCTTATCGGGACAGGGAACTGAAGCTTTCTTT.

The V gene is TRBV20-1, the J gene TRBJ2-1, with D hard to call. With 3 bases removed from V and 6 bases from J, the gap between germline ends came to 9 bases. This CDR3 is built from 12 residues. Germline CDR1 DFQATT, CDR2 SNEGSKA (reference sequence). CDR3 in DNA: TGCAGTGCTAGTCGCCAGTCCAATGAGCAGTTCTTC. Translated, it gives CSASRQSNEQFF.

The V call is TRBV5-6, the J call TRBJ2-1; D perhaps matches TRBD1 (5 bases). CDR3 length: 15 residues. Trimming stripped 2 bases from V and 4 bases from J, with 13 bases between. Germline CDR1 and CDR2: SGHDT and YYEEEE. The CDR3 coding sequence is TGTGCCAGCAGCTTCGGACATCCCGGTTACAATGAGCAGTTCTTC. Translation: CASSFGHPGYNEQFF. Combining the CDR3 with reference TRBV5-6 and TRBJ2-1 gives the whole variable domain DAGVTQSPTHLIKTRGQQVTLRCSPKSGHDTVSWYQQALGQGPQFIFQYYEEEERQRGNFPDRFSGHQFPNYSSELNVNALLLGDSALYLCASSFGHPGYNEQFFGPGTRLTVL.

On this clone itself: Other DNA sequences in the same sample also yield this CDR3. The chain employs TRBV19 and TRBJ2-7; possible D gene TRBD2, 5 bases. Germline V CDR1 and CDR2: LNHDA, SQIVND (reference sequence). V lost 1 base and J lost 4, with 8 bases in between. This CDR3 has 13 amino acids. CDR3 sequence: CASSIAGTYEQYF. Here the CDR3 DNA reads TGTGCCAGTAGTATAGCGGGAACTTACGAGCAGTACTTC.

CDR3 in DNA: TGCGCCAGCAGCTTGGTTGGGAACTCGCGTACTGAAGCTTTCTTT. Protein product: CASSLVGNSRTEAFF. V usage is TRBV5-1 and J usage is TRBJ1-1; D gene uncertain. This CDR3 region has 15 residues. V lost 0 bases, J lost 5 bases, and 14 bases lay in between. Germline V CDR1 and CDR2: SGHRS, YFSETQ. Drawing the rest from reference TRBV5-1 and TRBJ1-1, the complete variable domain is KAGVTQTPRYLIKTRGQQVTLSCSPISGHRSVSWYQQTPGQGLQFLFEYFSETQRNKGNFPGRFSGRQFSNSRSEMNVSTLELGDSALYLCASSLVGNSRTEAFFGQGTRLTVV.

This clone was observed once. This sequence joins TRBV19 and TRBJ1-2; no definite D call. The CDR3 contains 12 residues. V dropped 8 bases and J dropped 4 bases, with 11 bases sitting between them. Germline CDR1 LNHDA, CDR2 SQIVND (reference sequence). In nucleotides, the CDR3 is TGTGCCAGTTTAACCCCGAGCTATGGCTACACCTTC. The encoded protein is CASLTPSYGYTF.

This clone has just one count. This chain joins TRBV4-1 and TRBJ1-2, with 8 bases aligning to TRBD1. Germline trimming cut 3 bases from V and 4 bases from J; bases unmatched to any gene: 13. The CDR3 sequence is 17 residues long. Germline V gene sequence: CDR1 MGHRA, CDR2 YSYEKL. In DNA form, the CDR3 reads TGCGCCAGCAGCCACCCCGGGACAGGCCTAAGGGGCTATGGCTACACCTTC. Translated, it gives CASSHPGTGLRGYGYTF.

The J gene is TRBJ1-6, the V gene TRBV5-4, with D unclear. Deletions cut 4 bases from V and 4 bases from J, with 12 bases between. Germline lookup yields CDR1 SGHNT and CDR2 YYREEE (reference sequence). The CDR3 runs to 15 residues. Written as DNA, the CDR3 is TGTGCCAGCAGCCTCCGGGATATTTATAATTCACCCCTCCACTTT. Encoded protein: CASSLRDIYNSPLHF.

The gene calls are TRBV19 and TRBJ1-5, with 7 bases aligning to TRBD1. Trimming at V came to 8 bases and at J to 7 bases, leaving 8 bases not matched to a gene. The CDR3 has 13 residues. Per germline, CDR1 LNHDA and CDR2 SQIVND (reference sequence). The CDR3 sequence is CASVRGGGQPQHF. Written as DNA, the CDR3 is TGTGCCAGTGTCAGGGGGGGCGGCCAGCCCCAGCATTTT.

V gene TRBV7-9 combines with J gene TRBJ2-1, with 11 bases fitting TRBD2. Trimming cost V 1 base and J 8 bases; bases outside gene matches: 4. The CDR3 contains 15 residues. The V gene's germline CDR1 is SEHNR and CDR2 FQNEAQ (reference sequence). CDR3 nucleotides: TGTGCCAGCAGCTTAGGGCTAGCGGGGGGCGATGAGCAGTTCTTC. Its protein is CASSLGLAGGDEQFF.

V and J are TRBV19 and TRBJ1-5; TRBD1 agrees at 9 bases. The CDR3 is made up of 17 amino acids. The trim removed 5 bases at V and 4 bases at J, leaving 12 bases unmatched. Per the germline V gene, CDR1 is LNHDA and CDR2 is SQIVND (reference sequence). As DNA, the CDR3 is TGTGCCAGTAGTCCTGGGACAGGGCAAGTTATAAATCAGCCCCAGCATTTT. It is translated as CASSPGTGQVINQPQHF.

The chain couples TRBV7-3 to TRBJ1-5; TRBD1 matches at 9 bases. V lost 5 bases and J lost 0; bases outside the gene matches: 11. The CDR3 is made up of 18 amino acids. Germline CDR1 reads SGHTA; CDR2 reads FQGTGA. CDR3 bases: TGTGCCAGCAGCCAAACCGGGACAGGGTTATATAGCAATCAGCCCCAGCATTTT. It is translated as CASSQTGTGLYSNQPQHF.

This rearrangement joins TRBV28 to TRBJ2-5; 7 positions agree with TRBD1. CDR3 length: 15 residues. Per germline, CDR1 MDHEN and CDR2 SYDVKM. V shed 3 bases and J 0 bases; nucleotides not matched to a gene: 4. Written as DNA, the CDR3 is TGTGCCAGCAGTTTCGGGACAGCAGACCAAGAGACCCAGTACTTC. Amino acids: CASSFGTADQETQYF.

The chain joins TRBV30 to TRBJ2-3, with 7 positions matching TRBD2. Germline V lookup: CDR1 GTSNPN, CDR2 SVGIG (reference sequence). CDR3 length: 17 amino acids. V was pared by 0 bases and J by 4 bases, with 13 bases of the junction left unmatched. This CDR3 is CAWSVTSSIPFADTQYF. The CDR3 DNA follows: TGTGCCTGGAGTGTGACTAGCAGTATCCCCTTCGCAGATACGCAGTATTTT.